Listed here is a single T cell receptor beta chain. What it binds is unknown. A read error may explain this, as a much larger clone is one base away. The sample comes from a study of naive and memory T cell subsets. Whole-study findings and limits: Especially in CD8 cells, naive repertoires contained a few larger clonotypes, possibly CD45RA-re-expressing memory cells.

An equimolar mix of two oligonucleotides served as the beta constant-region primer for TRBC1 and TRBC2. Four rounds of PCR amplified the ligated cDNA using nested alpha and beta constant-region primers plus SP2. TCRdb reprocessed the UMI-ligation and nested PCR reads via MiXCR and lists one record per CDR3 protein. Of more than 95,000 distinct CDR3 sequences in the sample, more than 12% were seen once. CDR1 and CDR2 from the germline V gene are LNHNV and YYDKDF (reference sequence). The CDR3 extends over 15 amino acids. This clonotype originated in a human donor in good health. V is TRBV15 and J is TRBJ1-5; D possibly matches TRBD1 or TRBD2 (5 bases each). The J call may not be correct, given that the DNA end is closer to TRBJ2-3. Sequenced sample: naive CD8+ T cells from blood. CDR3: CATSRTRGSREPQYF. Here the CDR3 DNA reads TGTGCCACCAGCAGAACACGGGGATCCAGGGAGCCCCAGTATTTT.